A single sample is the source of the 3 T cell receptor beta chains below, sequenced in a study of blood T cell repertoires in COVID-19. Repertoires were generated with immunoSEQ multiplex PCR, while TCRdb's copy carries only in-frame clones and drops some. The sample has 200,000 to 250,000 clones; more than 70% are singletons. Material: PBMCs or T cells enriched from blood (not recorded which). The receptors originated from a woman aged 45 to 65 who had recovered from COVID-19.

The genes are TRBV5-1 and TRBJ2-3, with 8 bases matching TRBD1. The ends lost 2 bases at V and 1 base at J; junction bases unmatched: 18. This CDR3 has 20 residues. CDR1 and CDR2 (germline): SGHRS, YFSETQ. The CDR3 DNA follows: TGCGCCAGCAGCTTCAGTGGAGGGCACAGGGGGTCTAATGGCACAGATACGCAGTATTTT. It codes for CASSFSGGHRGSNGTDTQYF.

CDR3 DNA: TGTGCCAGCAGCGAGATCGGTAGCACCGGGGAGCTGTTTTTT. This translates into CASSEIGSTGELFF. The V and J genes are TRBV9 and TRBJ2-2; D is uncertain. Germline CDR1 reads SGDLS; CDR2 reads YYNGEE. The CDR3 spans 14 residues. V lost 3 bases and J lost 4, with 10 bases in between.

The genes are TRBV4-3 and TRBJ1-1; no reliable D call. V was clipped by 4 bases and J by 4 bases, with 22 bases between them. The CDR3 runs to 17 residues. CDR1 and CDR2 (germline): LGHNA, YSLEER. The CDR3 spells CASSLGRWSGARTEAFF. The CDR3 DNA reads as TGCGCCAGCAGCCTAGGAAGGTGGTCGGGAGCCCGCACTGAAGCTTTCTTT.